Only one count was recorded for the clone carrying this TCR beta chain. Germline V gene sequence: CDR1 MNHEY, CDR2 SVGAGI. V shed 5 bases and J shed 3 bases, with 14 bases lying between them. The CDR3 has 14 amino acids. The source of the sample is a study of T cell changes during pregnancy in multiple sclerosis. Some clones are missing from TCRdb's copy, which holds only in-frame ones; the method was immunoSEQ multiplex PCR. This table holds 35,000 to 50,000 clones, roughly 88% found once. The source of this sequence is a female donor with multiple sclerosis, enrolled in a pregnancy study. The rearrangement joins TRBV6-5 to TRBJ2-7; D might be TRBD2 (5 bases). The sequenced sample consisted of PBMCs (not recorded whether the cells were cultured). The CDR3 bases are TGTGCCAGCAGTGCCCGGGAACAGTTCTACGAGCAGTACTTC. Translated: CASSAREQFYEQYF.